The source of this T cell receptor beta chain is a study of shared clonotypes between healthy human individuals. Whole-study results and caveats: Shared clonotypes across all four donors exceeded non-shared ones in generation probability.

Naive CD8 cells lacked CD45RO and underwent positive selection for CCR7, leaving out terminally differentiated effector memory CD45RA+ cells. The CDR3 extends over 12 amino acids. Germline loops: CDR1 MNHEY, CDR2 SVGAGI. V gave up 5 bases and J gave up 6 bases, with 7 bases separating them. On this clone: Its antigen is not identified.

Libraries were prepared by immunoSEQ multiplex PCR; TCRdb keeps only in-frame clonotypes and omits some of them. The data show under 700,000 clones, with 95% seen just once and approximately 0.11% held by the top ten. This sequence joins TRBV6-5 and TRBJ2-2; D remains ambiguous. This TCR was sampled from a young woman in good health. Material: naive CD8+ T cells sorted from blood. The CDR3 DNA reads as TGTGCCAGCAGTAGACGTCCCGGGGAGCTGTTTTTT. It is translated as CASSRRPGELFF.